This TCR beta chain was sequenced in a study of blood T cell repertoires in COVID-19. Study information: Acute and convalescent COVID-19 samples came from the United States, Italy and Spain.

Patients at the Seattle site were enrolled during active infection and followed longitudinally. The CDR3 length is 18 residues. Trimming cost V 5 bases and J 1 base; bases outside gene matches: 6. Germline CDR1 and CDR2: PRHDT and FYEKMQ (reference sequence). Generated by immunoSEQ multiplex PCR, the TCRdb table keeps only in-frame clones and is missing some. The sample has almost 400,000 clones; about 87% are singletons. The sequence was collected from a woman between 55 and 75 years old with COVID-19, enrolled during active disease. The chain employs TRBV13 and TRBJ2-1; 15 positions match TRBD2. Sequencing input: peripheral blood. This CDR3 reads CASSLRTSGGASYNEQFF. The CDR3 DNA is TGTGCCAGCAGCCTCCGGACTAGCGGGGGGGCTTCCTACAATGAGCAGTTCTTC.